Listed below are T cell receptor beta chains from one sample, sequenced in a study of CD8+CD57+ T cells in acquired aplastic anemia. In TCRdb, the reads were re-called with MiXCR into one record per CDR3 protein. The data contain about 150,000 distinct CDR3 sequences, around half of them singletons. Sequenced input: sorted CD4+, CD8+, or CD8+CD57+ T cells (not recorded which) from PBMCs. These receptors were obtained from a human donor with aplastic anemia. Each CDR3 is given with its conserved first and last residue. D genes are given only for firm matches. Size tells how often a clone was seen (once, few, many) or the class of an expanded clone, and some rows leave it out.

j_call v_call clone_size d_call cdr3_nt cdr3_aa
TRBJ1-2 TRBV7-8 - - TGTGCCAGCAGCCCGGGACGGATCTATGGCTACACCTTC CASSPGRIYGYTF
TRBJ1-2 TRBV11-1 many TRBD1 TGTGCCAGCAGCTTAGGAGACACGAACCGGGACAGATATGGCTACACCTTC CASSLGDTNRDRYGYTF
TRBJ1-5 TRBV10-3 - - TGTGCCAGCACCAGGGCTGTTAGCAATCAGCCCCAGCATTTT CASTRAVSNQPQHF
TRBJ1-2 TRBV4-3 many - TGCGCCAGCAGCCAAGATGGTAACAGGCTGAATGGCTACACCTTC CASSQDGNRLNGYTF
TRBJ2-1 TRBV6-5 - - TGTGCCAGCAGTTACTCGACCTACAATGAGCAGTTCTTC CASSYSTYNEQFF
TRBJ2-7 TRBV7-9 few - TGTGCCAGCAGCTTAGTATCGGTCGAGCAGTACTTC CASSLVSVEQYF
TRBJ2-2 TRBV24-1 many TRBD1 TGTGCCACCAGCATGGACAGGTGGAACACCGGGGAGCTGTTTTTT CATSMDRWNTGELFF
TRBJ1-6 TRBV5-1 - TRBD1 TGCGCCAGCAGCCACGGGACAGGGGTATCTTCACCCCTCCACTTT CASSHGTGVSSPLHF
TRBJ2-2 TRBV24-1 - - TGTGCCACCAGTGACCACCCCGGGACTGGGAACACCGGGGAGCTGTTTTTT CATSDHPGTGNTGELFF
TRBJ1-4 TRBV7-8 many - TGTGCCAGCAGCTACGGCGGCAGGACTAATGAAAAACTGTTTTTT CASSYGGRTNEKLFF
TRBJ1-1 TRBV5-5 few - TGTGCCAGCAGCCTTACAGGGTACACTGAAGCTTTCTTT CASSLTGYTEAFF
TRBJ2-1 TRBV15 - TRBD2 TGTGCCACCAGCAGAGGGACTAGCGGGAACAATGAGCAGTTCTTC CATSRGTSGNNEQFF
TRBJ2-3 TRBV20-1 - - TGCAGTGCTAGAGCTAGTAGTGTGGGCACAGATACGCAGTATTTT CSARASSVGTDTQYF
TRBJ2-1 TRBV2 many - TGTGCCAGCAACGGCGGGGATTCGGATGAGCAGTTCTTC CASNGGDSDEQFF
TRBJ1-1 TRBV24-1 - - TGTGCCACCAGTGATTCCTCGGGTGGCGAAGCTTTCTTT CATSDSSGGEAFF
TRBJ2-1 TRBV10-3 many - TGTGCCATCAGTCTACGGGTCGGCGACAATGAGCAGTTCTTC CAISLRVGDNEQFF
TRBJ2-3 TRBV27 few - TGTGCCAGTGCCTTAGGGAATACGCAGTATTTT CASALGNTQYF
TRBJ1-2 TRBV5-1 - TRBD1 TGCGCCAGCAGCTTGGGGGACAGCTTCTACTATGGCTACACCTTC CASSLGDSFYYGYTF
TRBJ2-4 TRBV4-1 - - TGCGCCAGCAGCCAAGATCTCAACATTCAGTACTTC CASSQDLNIQYF
TRBJ2-3 TRBV27 few TRBD2 TGTGCCAGCAGCTCCGGACTAGCGGACACAGATACGCAGTATTTT CASSSGLADTDTQYF
TRBJ2-7 TRBV20-1 - - TGCAGTGCTCAGGGAGTAGTACGGGAGCAGTACTTC CSAQGVVREQYF
TRBJ2-3 TRBV24-1 - - TGTGCCACCGGCCCTTTCGGCTCGGGCACAGATACGCAGTATTTT CATGPFGSGTDTQYF
TRBJ1-3 TRBV19 - - TGTGCCAGTAGTCTACAGGGTACTGGAAACACCATATATTTT CASSLQGTGNTIYF
TRBJ1-2 TRBV20-1 - TRBD1 TGCAGTGCTAGAGATTTGGGACAGGGGGAGATGGGTGGCTACACCTTC CSARDLGQGEMGGYTF